The 4 T cell receptor beta chains below all came from one sample that was sequenced in a study of blood T cell repertoires in COVID-19. The repertoire was sequenced with immunoSEQ multiplex PCR; TCRdb's copy has only in-frame clones and lacks some. The sample carries approximately 380,000 clones, around 85% recorded once. The sequenced sample was peripheral blood. These receptors all stem from a woman between 18 and 30 years old with acute or convalescent COVID-19.

J is TRBJ2-2 and V is TRBV5-3, with 9 positions matching TRBD2. TRBV5-3 is flagged as an ORF with uncertain function. Trimming took 6 bases from V and 3 from J; bases not matched to a gene: 6. The CDR3 spans 15 residues. The CDR3 spells CARKTSGAYTGELFF. The CDR3 coding sequence is TGTGCCAGAAAGACTAGCGGAGCTTACACCGGGGAGCTGTTTTTT.

V gene TRBV7-9 combines with J gene TRBJ1-1; D is ambiguous. The V end was cut by 4 bases, the J end by 0 bases, with 6 bases between. The CDR3 loop spans 13 amino acids. The germline CDR1 and CDR2 sequences are SEHNR and FQNEAQ (reference sequence). For the CDR3, the DNA is TGTGCCAGCAGCTCCTTAATGAACACTGAAGCTTTCTTT. This sequence encodes CASSSLMNTEAFF.

This clone was counted a single time. The rearrangement uses TRBV28 and TRBJ2-2, with a tentative D call TRBD2 (6 bases). CDR1 is MDHEN and CDR2 is SYDVKM in the germline V gene. Trimming removed 5 bases from V and 1 base from J, with 20 bases in between. The CDR3 loop spans 18 amino acids. The CDR3 DNA follows: TGTGCCAGCAGTCCCCAGGACCGCGCGGGACTGAACACCGGGGAGCTGTTTTTT. Translation gives CASSPQDRAGLNTGELFF.

The chain uses TRBV9 and TRBJ1-3, with D hard to call. From germline, CDR1 is SGDLS and CDR2 YYNGEE. The ends were cut back, 3 bases at V and 6 bases at J, with 7 bases in the middle. CDR3 length: 12 residues. CDR3 protein: CASSGEKNTIYF. As DNA, the CDR3 is TGTGCCAGCAGCGGCGAAAAAAACACCATATATTTT.